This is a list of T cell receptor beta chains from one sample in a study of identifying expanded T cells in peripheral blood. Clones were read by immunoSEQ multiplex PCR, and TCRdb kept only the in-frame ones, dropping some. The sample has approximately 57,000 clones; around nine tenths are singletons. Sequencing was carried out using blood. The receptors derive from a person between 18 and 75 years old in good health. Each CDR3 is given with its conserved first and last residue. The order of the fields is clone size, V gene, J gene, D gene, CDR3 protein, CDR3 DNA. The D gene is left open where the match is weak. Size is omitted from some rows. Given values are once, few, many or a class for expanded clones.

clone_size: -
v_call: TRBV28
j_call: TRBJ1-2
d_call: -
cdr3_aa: CASRGGGYYGYTF
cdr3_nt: TGTGCCAGCAGGGGGGGAGGGTACTATGGCTACACCTTC

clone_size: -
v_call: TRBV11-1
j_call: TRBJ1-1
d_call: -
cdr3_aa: CASRRAHTEAFF
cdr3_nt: TGTGCCAGCAGGCGGGCCCACACTGAAGCTTTCTTT

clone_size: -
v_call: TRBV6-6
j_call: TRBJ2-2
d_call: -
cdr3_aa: CASSSPKGELFF
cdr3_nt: TGTGCCAGCAGTTCCCCTAAGGGGGAGCTGTTTTTT

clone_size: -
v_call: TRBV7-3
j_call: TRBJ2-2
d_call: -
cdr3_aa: CASSPHRDQISSPRELFF
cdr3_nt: TGTGCCAGCAGCCCGCACCGAGACCAGATTTCTAGTCCACGGGAGCTGTTTTTT

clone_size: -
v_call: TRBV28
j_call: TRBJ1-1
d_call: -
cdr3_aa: CASRRPGATEAFF
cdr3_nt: TGTGCCAGCAGGAGACCAGGGGCCACTGAAGCTTTCTTT

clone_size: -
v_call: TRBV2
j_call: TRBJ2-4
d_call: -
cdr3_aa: CASSEAVGGINIQYF
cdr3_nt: TGTGCCAGCAGTGAGGCGGTGGGGGGCATAAACATTCAGTACTTC

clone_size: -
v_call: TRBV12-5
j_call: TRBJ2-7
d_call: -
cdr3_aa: CASGPGHYEQYF
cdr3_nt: TGTGCTAGTGGTCCAGGACACTACGAGCAGTACTTC

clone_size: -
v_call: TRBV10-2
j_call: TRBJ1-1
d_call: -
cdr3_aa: CASSGWQNTEAFF
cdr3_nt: TGCGCCAGCAGTGGTTGGCAGAACACTGAAGCTTTCTTT

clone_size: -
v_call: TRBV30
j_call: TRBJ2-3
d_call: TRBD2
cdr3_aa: CAWTGGGSTDTQYF
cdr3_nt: TGTGCCTGGACTGGCGGGGGAAGCACAGATACGCAGTATTTT

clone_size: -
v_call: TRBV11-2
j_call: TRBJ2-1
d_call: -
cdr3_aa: CASSPRDSVFNEQFF
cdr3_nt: TGTGCCAGCAGCCCGCGGGACAGTGTTTTCAATGAGCAGTTCTTC

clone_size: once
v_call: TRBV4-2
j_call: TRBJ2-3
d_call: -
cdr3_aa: CASSQDLRPSSPDTQYF
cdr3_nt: TGTGCCAGCAGCCAAGATTTAAGGCCTAGTTCCCCAGATACGCAGTATTTT

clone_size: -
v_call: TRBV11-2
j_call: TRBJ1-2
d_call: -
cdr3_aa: CASSLRRTDYGYTF
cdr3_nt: TGTGCCAGCAGCTTAAGGCGGACGGACTATGGCTACACCTTC

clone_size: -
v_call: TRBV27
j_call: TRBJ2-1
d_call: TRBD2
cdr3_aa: CASRREGSYNEQFF
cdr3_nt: TGTGCCAGCAGGCGGGAGGGTTCCTACAATGAGCAGTTCTTC

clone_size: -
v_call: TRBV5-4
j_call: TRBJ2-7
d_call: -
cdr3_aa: CASSLEGVLSEQYF
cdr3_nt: TGTGCCAGCAGCTTGGAAGGGGTGTTGAGTGAGCAGTACTTC